The present TCR beta chain was sequenced within a study of cytotoxic CD8 clonotypes in ibrutinib-treated CLL. Study as a whole: In all, about a dozen patients were relapsed/refractory, some 15 were treatment-naive and 17 were IGHV unmutated.

Libraries were prepared by immunoSEQ multiplex PCR; TCRdb keeps only in-frame clonotypes and omits some of them. The data contain roughly 200,000 clones, roughly 65% of them singletons. This TCR derives from a human donor with chronic lymphocytic leukemia. This material consisted of PBMCs, taken after 12 months of ibrutinib treatment.

DNA of the CDR3: TGTGCCAGCAGCCCCAGGATGGGGACTAGCGGCCAGGGGGAGCTGTTTTTT. Translated: CASSPRMGTSGQGELFF. This chain joins TRBV9 and TRBJ2-2; TRBD2 matches at 11 bases. Looked up from germline, CDR1 is SGDLS and CDR2 is YYNGEE. The CDR3 has 17 amino acids. Germline trimming cut 4 bases from V and 8 bases from J; bases unmatched to any gene: 13.